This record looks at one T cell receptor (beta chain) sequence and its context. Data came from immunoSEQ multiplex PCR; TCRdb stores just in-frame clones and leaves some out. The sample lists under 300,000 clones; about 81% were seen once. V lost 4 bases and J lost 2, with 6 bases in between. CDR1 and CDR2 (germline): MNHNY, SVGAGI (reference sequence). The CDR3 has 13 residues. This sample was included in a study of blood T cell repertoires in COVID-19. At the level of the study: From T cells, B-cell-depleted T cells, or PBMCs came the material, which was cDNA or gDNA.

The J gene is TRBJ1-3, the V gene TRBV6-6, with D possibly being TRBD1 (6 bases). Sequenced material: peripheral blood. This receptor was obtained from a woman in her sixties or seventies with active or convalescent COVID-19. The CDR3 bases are TGTGCCAGCAGTTCAGGGGCTGGAAACACCATATATTTT. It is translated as CASSSGAGNTIYF.